The next 32 T cell receptor beta chains were all read from a single sample in a study of blood T cell repertoires in COVID-19. The data were produced by immunoSEQ multiplex PCR, yet TCRdb's version contains in-frame clones alone and is incomplete. The table has 50,000 to 65,000 clones, roughly nine tenths seen once. The material sequenced was peripheral blood. Every receptor here comes from a man in his 60s with active COVID-19.

The chain couples TRBV12-3 or TRBV12-4 to TRBJ1-5; 7 nucleotides align to TRBD1. V lost 6 bases, J lost 5 bases, and 4 bases stayed unmatched. This CDR3 comprises 13 residues. CDR3 residues: CASRKTGDQPQHF. CDR3 coding DNA: TGTGCCAGCAGGAAAACAGGGGATCAGCCCCAGCATTTT.

This clone was counted between two and nine times. This chain uses TRBV5-1 with TRBJ2-7; 12 bases agree with TRBD1. CDR1 SGHRS and CDR2 YFSETQ come from the germline V gene. Trimming cost V 4 bases and J 7 bases; bases outside gene matches: 9. The length of the CDR3 is 15 residues. CDR3 nucleotides: TGCGCCAGCAGCCTGGGAGGGACAGGGGGCTATGAGCAGTACTTC. Translated: CASSLGGTGGYEQYF. The entire variable domain, with the rest obtained from reference TRBV5-1 and TRBJ2-7, is as follows: KAGVTQTPRYLIKTRGQQVTLSCSPISGHRSVSWYQQTPGQGLQFLFEYFSETQRNKGNFPGRFSGRQFSNSRSEMNVSTLELGDSALYLCASSLGGTGGYEQYFGPGTRLTVT.

The chain recombines TRBV24-1 with TRBJ2-2; D gene ambiguous. This CDR3 region has 14 residues. With 5 bases removed from V and 5 bases from J, the gap between germline ends came to 11 bases. CDR1 is KGHDR, CDR2 SFDVKD, per germline. CDR3 region: CATSGSGWTGELFF. The DNA for the CDR3 is TGTGCCACCAGTGGTAGTGGTTGGACCGGGGAGCTGTTTTTT.

This chain joins TRBV19 and TRBJ2-7; 8 nucleotides align to TRBD1. The ends lost 10 bases at V and 0 bases at J; junction bases unmatched: 5. The CDR3 runs to 13 residues. Per the germline V gene, CDR1 is LNHDA and CDR2 is SQIVND (reference sequence). This chain's CDR3 is CATSGGRSYEQYF. The CDR3 DNA reads as TGTGCCACCTCAGGGGGCCGCTCCTACGAGCAGTACTTC.

This clone has a single count. The rearrangement links TRBV24-1 to TRBJ2-5; TRBD2 matches 8 bases. Germline loops: CDR1 KGHDR, CDR2 SFDVKD. J was trimmed by 4 bases and V by 4 bases; bases with no gene match: 7. This CDR3 is 15 amino acids long. The CDR3 coding sequence is TGTGCCACCAGTGACCCCAGCGGGAGCGGAGAGACCCAGTACTTC. Residues: CATSDPSGSGETQYF.

J is TRBJ1-6 and V is TRBV11-1; D is possibly TRBD1 (5 bases). This CDR3 has 15 residues. Germline V gene data show CDR1 as SGHAT and CDR2 as FQDESV (reference sequence). V lost 4 bases, J lost 7 bases, and 14 bases lay in between. The CDR3 coding sequence is TGTGCCAGCAGCTCCCGTGGCCAGGGAAATTCACCCCTCCACTTT. Protein product: CASSSRGQGNSPLHF.

The V call is TRBV5-4, the J call TRBJ1-5; no clear D gene. Germline V gene sequence: CDR1 SGHNT, CDR2 YYREEE (reference sequence). Trimming removed 1 base from V and 0 bases from J, with 5 bases in between. The CDR3 sequence is 14 residues long. The chain's CDR3 is CASSLRGSNQPQHF. DNA for the CDR3: TGTGCCAGCAGCTTGCGGGGTAGCAATCAGCCCCAGCATTTT.

The J gene is TRBJ1-5, the V gene TRBV5-5, with a tentative D call TRBD1 (6 bases). Trimming cost V 4 bases and J 3 bases, with 11 bases left between them. Germline V lookup: CDR1 SGHKS, CDR2 YYEKEE (reference sequence). This CDR3 region has 14 residues. CDR3: CASSAQGLNQPQHF. CDR3 DNA sequence: TGTGCCAGCAGCGCACAGGGTCTCAATCAGCCCCAGCATTTT.

This rearrangement joins TRBV9 to TRBJ2-2; D possibly corresponds to TRBD2 (6 bases). The CDR3 is made up of 16 amino acids. The germline V gene has CDR1 SGDLS and CDR2 YYNGEE. V was pared by 2 bases and J by 7 bases, with 18 bases between. The CDR3 region has the DNA TGTGCCAGCAGCGTTGACCCGGGACTCAACCGCGGGGAGCTGTTTTTT. Its translation: CASSVDPGLNRGELFF.

The chain links TRBV5-1 to TRBJ2-3; D gene ambiguous. V was shortened by 5 bases and J by 0 bases, with 10 bases between the two germline ends. The CDR3 covers 14 residues. CDR1 is SGHRS, CDR2 YFSETQ, per germline. In DNA form, the CDR3 reads TGCGCCAGCAGTCGGTCGACTAGCACAGATACGCAGTATTTT. It specifies CASSRSTSTDTQYF.

The V gene is TRBV28, the J gene TRBJ2-7; 7 nucleotides agree with TRBD1. This CDR3 region has 15 residues. From germline, CDR1 is MDHEN and CDR2 SYDVKM. Germline trimming cut 3 bases from V and 1 base from J; bases unmatched to any gene: 6. The CDR3 is CASSLDVRGSYEQYF. CDR3 bases: TGTGCCAGCAGTTTGGATGTCAGGGGGTCCTACGAGCAGTACTTC.

V and J are TRBV7-9 and TRBJ2-1; D perhaps matches TRBD1 (6 bases). Trimming removed 4 bases at V and 9 bases at J, with 16 bases between. The CDR3 contains 14 residues. Germline lookup yields CDR1 SEHNR and CDR2 FQNEAQ (reference sequence). The CDR3 nucleotides are TGTGCCAGCAGCTCCTGGACAGCCTTGACTGAGCAGTTCTTC. It encodes CASSSWTALTEQFF.

The chain couples TRBV7-9 to TRBJ2-7, with 8 bases matching TRBD1. Germline trimming cut 5 bases from V and 3 bases from J; bases unmatched to any gene: 9. The CDR3 extends over 15 amino acids. Looked up from germline, CDR1 is SEHNR and CDR2 is FQNEAQ (reference sequence). As DNA, the CDR3 is TGTGCCAGCAGCGCTGCCGGGACAGGCGTCTACGAGCAGTACTTC. This gives the protein CASSAAGTGVYEQYF.

The chain employs TRBV29-1 and TRBJ2-1, with 11 positions matching TRBD2. In germline, CDR1 is SQVTM, CDR2 ANQGSEA. The CDR3 is 14 residues long. Trimming at V came to 3 bases and at J to 7 bases, leaving 5 bases not matched to a gene. In DNA, the CDR3 is TGCAGCGTTGATTCTAGCGGGAGGCGGAATGAGCAGTTCTTC. Translating it yields CSVDSSGRRNEQFF.

The chain links TRBV9 to TRBJ2-7; 10 positions match TRBD2. V shed 0 bases, J shed 6 bases, and the junction held 3 bases outside the gene matches. This CDR3 is built from 14 residues. The germline gives CDR1 SGDLS, CDR2 YYNGEE. In nucleotides, the CDR3 is TGTGCCAGCAGCGTAGCCGGGACTAGCGCCGAGCAGTACTTC. Encoded protein: CASSVAGTSAEQYF.

V and J are TRBV6-2 or TRBV6-3 and TRBJ2-7, with D perhaps TRBD1 (5 bases). This CDR3 region has 15 residues. Trimming left V 6 bases short and J 5 bases short, with 20 bases between. Germline V lookup: CDR1 MNHEY, CDR2 SVGEGT. CDR3 DNA: TGTGCCAGCAGCCCCCGTCTAATAGGGGTAGACGAGCAGTACTTC. Translated: CASSPRLIGVDEQYF.

The rearrangement uses TRBV13 and TRBJ2-1; 7 bases agree with TRBD2. Per germline, CDR1 PRHDT and CDR2 FYEKMQ (reference sequence). Trimming removed 5 bases from V and 1 base from J; junction bases left unmatched: 17. The CDR3 runs 19 residues. The CDR3 nucleotides read TGTGCCAGCAGCAAGCTCCCCAGTCTAGCGGAAGATTCCTACAATGAGCAGTTCTTC. Translated, it gives CASSKLPSLAEDSYNEQFF.

The chain is built from TRBV10-3 and TRBJ2-7, with TRBD1 matching over 8 bases. Trimming took 2 bases from V and 1 from J; bases not matched to a gene: 1. The germline gives CDR1 ENHRY, CDR2 SYGVKD. The CDR3 consists of 14 residues. DNA of the CDR3: TGTGCCATCAGTGAGACAGGGGGGTCCTACGAGCAGTACTTC. Translated: CAISETGGSYEQYF.

This clone is a singleton in its sample. J is TRBJ2-1 and V is TRBV5-1, with 9 nucleotides matching TRBD2. This CDR3 is built from 16 residues. The germline CDR1 and CDR2 sequences are SGHRS and YFSETQ. V lost 4 bases, J lost 8 bases, and 13 bases stayed unmatched. CDR3 nucleotides: TGCGCCAGCAGCAGGGGGTTTAGCGGGAGTACGGATGAGCAGTTCTTC. Its protein product is CASSRGFSGSTDEQFF. The full variable domain, in which reference TRBV5-1 and TRBJ2-1 provide the parts outside the CDR3, is KAGVTQTPRYLIKTRGQQVTLSCSPISGHRSVSWYQQTPGQGLQFLFEYFSETQRNKGNFPGRFSGRQFSNSRSEMNVSTLELGDSALYLCASSRGFSGSTDEQFFGPGTRLTVL.

The chain recombines TRBV5-1 with TRBJ1-6; 7 nucleotides line up with TRBD1. The germline V gene encodes CDR1 SGHRS and CDR2 YFSETQ. CDR3 size: 17 residues. The V gene end was trimmed by 4 bases and the J gene end by 3 bases; junction bases not matched to a gene: 10. The CDR3, as DNA: TGCGCCAGCAGCGCCTCGACAGGGAACAACTATAATTCACCCCTCCACTTT. Protein: CASSASTGNNYNSPLHF.

The gene calls are TRBV2 and TRBJ2-7; TRBD1 aligns across 9 bases. Germline V gene sequence: CDR1 SNHLY, CDR2 FYNNEI. V dropped 6 bases and J dropped 5; count of bases not matched to a gene: 5. The CDR3 extends over 13 amino acids. This chain's CDR3 is CASSRDRANEQYF. In nucleotides, the CDR3 is TGTGCCAGCAGCCGGGACAGGGCGAACGAGCAGTACTTC.

J is TRBJ2-7 and V is TRBV28, with TRBD2 matching 7 bases. Germline CDR1 is MDHEN and CDR2 is SYDVKM. The junction had 12 bases not matched to a gene; V was cut back by 8 bases and J by 2 bases. CDR3 length: 15 residues. CDR3 loop: CASYSFASGPYEQYF. DNA of the CDR3: TGTGCCAGCTACTCGTTCGCTAGCGGTCCCTACGAGCAGTACTTC.

In DNA, the CDR3 is TGTGCCAGCAGCGTAGACGGTCTTTATGGCTACACCTTC. Translated: CASSVDGLYGYTF. V is TRBV9 and J is TRBJ1-2; D is unresolved. Trimming took 0 bases from V and 5 from J, leaving 8 bases between them. Germline V gene lookup returns CDR1 SGDLS and CDR2 YYNGEE. CDR3 length: 13 amino acids.

The chain recombines TRBV3-1 (or the pseudogene TRBV3-2) with TRBJ2-3; 14 bases match TRBD2. The ends lost 2 bases at V and 9 bases at J; junction bases unmatched: 1. Germline loops: CDR1 LGHDT, CDR2 YNNKEL (reference sequence). This CDR3 is 14 amino acids long. The CDR3, as DNA: TGTGCCAGCAGCCAAAGGACTAGCGGGAGGACGCAGTATTTT. This sequence encodes CASSQRTSGRTQYF.

The chain recombines TRBV28 with TRBJ1-1; D possibly corresponds to TRBD1 (5 bases). Germline-derived CDR1 and CDR2 are MDHEN and SYDVKM. The CDR3 spans 16 residues. V lost 3 bases and J 10 bases, leaving 24 bases between the germline ends. As DNA, the CDR3 is TGTGCCAGCAGTTTTTGGCAGGGAACTTCCGAAGGTAGAGCTTTCTTT. Protein product: CASSFWQGTSEGRAFF.

This rearrangement joins TRBV7-2 to TRBJ2-7; 8 bases are shared with TRBD1. V dropped 5 bases and J dropped 2; count of bases not matched to a gene: 5. This CDR3 comprises 14 residues. Germline lookup yields CDR1 SGHTA and CDR2 FQGNSA. In DNA form, the CDR3 reads TGTGCCAGCAGCGAACAGGGGGGTCCCTACGAGCAGTACTTC. This codes for CASSEQGGPYEQYF. Filled out from reference TRBV7-2 and TRBJ2-7, the complete variable domain reads GAGVSQSPSNKVTEKGKDVELRCDPISGHTALYWYRQSLGQGLEFLIYFQGNSAPDKSGLPSDRFSAERTGGSVSTLTIQRTQQEDSAVYLCASSEQGGPYEQYFGPGTRLTVT.

V and J are TRBV29-1 and TRBJ2-7, with 9 bases matching TRBD1. Germline-derived CDR1 and CDR2 are SQVTM and ANQGSEA. The length of the CDR3 is 13 residues. After removal of 3 bases from V and 3 bases from J, the junction contained 3 bases not matched to a gene. CDR3 loop: CSVERGQGYEQYF. CDR3 sequence (DNA): TGCAGCGTTGAGCGGGGACAGGGCTACGAGCAGTACTTC.

This chain joins TRBV9 and TRBJ1-2; D gene uncertain. Germline CDR1 SGDLS, CDR2 YYNGEE. Trimming took 0 bases from V and 0 from J, leaving 3 bases between them. The CDR3 loop spans 13 amino acids. The CDR3 sequence: CASSVASNYGYTF. The DNA for the CDR3 is TGTGCCAGCAGCGTAGCCTCTAACTATGGCTACACCTTC.

CDR3 residues: CASSSVSGSYEQYF. The CDR3 DNA reads TGTGCCAGCAGTTCTGTGTCGGGGAGCTACGAGCAGTACTTC. The chain couples TRBV6-5 to TRBJ2-7, with D possibly matching TRBD2 (5 bases). Per the germline V gene, CDR1 is MNHEY and CDR2 is SVGAGI. The CDR3 is 14 residues long. The V and J ends lost 4 bases and 3 bases respectively, with 13 bases between them.

CDR3 sequence: CASRGTASTTNEKLFF. CDR3 DNA sequence: TGCGCCAGCAGGGGGACAGCAAGCACAACTAATGAAAAACTGTTTTTT. The chain combines TRBV10-2 with TRBJ1-4; TRBD1 matches 7 bases. The germline V gene has CDR1 WSHSY and CDR2 SAAADI. The CDR3 runs to 16 residues. With V trimmed by 6 bases and J by 0 bases, 7 bases remained unmatched.

The chain is built from TRBV5-1 and TRBJ2-5; D is ambiguous. V was trimmed by 0 bases and J by 4 bases, leaving 10 bases between them. This CDR3 is built from 14 residues. The germline CDR1 and CDR2 sequences are SGHRS and YFSETQ. CDR3 residues: CASSLGYGRETQYF. The CDR3 nucleotides read TGCGCCAGCAGCTTGGGGTATGGTAGAGAGACCCAGTACTTC.

The gene calls are TRBV18 and TRBJ1-5; D might be TRBD1 (5 bases). CDR1 and CDR2 (germline): KGHSH, LQKENI. The V gene lost 2 bases and the J gene lost 1 base, with 12 bases spanning the gap. The CDR3 is made up of 16 amino acids. CDR3 sequence: CASSPNSPGSNQPQHF. CDR3 bases: TGTGCCAGCTCACCAAACTCCCCAGGGAGCAATCAGCCCCAGCATTTT.